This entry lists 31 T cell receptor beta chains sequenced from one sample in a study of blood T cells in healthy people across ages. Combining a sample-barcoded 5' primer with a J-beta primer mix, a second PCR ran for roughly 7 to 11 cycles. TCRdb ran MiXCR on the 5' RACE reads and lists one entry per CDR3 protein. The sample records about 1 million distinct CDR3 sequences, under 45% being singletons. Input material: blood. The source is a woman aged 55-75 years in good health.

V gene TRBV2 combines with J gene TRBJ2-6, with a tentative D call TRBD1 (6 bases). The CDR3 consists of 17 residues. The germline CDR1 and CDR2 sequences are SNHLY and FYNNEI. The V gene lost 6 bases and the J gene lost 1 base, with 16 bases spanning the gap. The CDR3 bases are TGTGCCAGCAGCACAGGGTCCCTATTATCTGGGGCCAACGTCCTGACTTTC. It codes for CASSTGSLLSGANVLTF. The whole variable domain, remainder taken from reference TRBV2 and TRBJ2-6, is EPEVTQTPSHQVTQMGQEVILRCVPISNHLYFYWYRQILGQKVEFLVSFYNNEISEKSEIFDDQFSVERPDGSNFTLKIRSTKLEDSAMYFCASSTGSLLSGANVLTFGAGSRLTVL.

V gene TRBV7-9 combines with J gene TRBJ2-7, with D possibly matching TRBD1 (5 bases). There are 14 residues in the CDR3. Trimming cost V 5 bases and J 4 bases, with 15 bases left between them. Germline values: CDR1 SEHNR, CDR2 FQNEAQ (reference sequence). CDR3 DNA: TGTGCCAGCAGCCCGACGGACACAAATTACGAGCAGTACTTC. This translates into CASSPTDTNYEQYF.

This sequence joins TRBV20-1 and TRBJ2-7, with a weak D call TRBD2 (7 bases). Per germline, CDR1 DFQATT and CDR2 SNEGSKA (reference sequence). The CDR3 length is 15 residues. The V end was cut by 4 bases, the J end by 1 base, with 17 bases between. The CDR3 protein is CSANRKGGASYEQYF. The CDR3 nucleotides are TGCAGTGCTAACCGCAAGGGGGGGGCTTCCTACGAGCAGTACTTC.

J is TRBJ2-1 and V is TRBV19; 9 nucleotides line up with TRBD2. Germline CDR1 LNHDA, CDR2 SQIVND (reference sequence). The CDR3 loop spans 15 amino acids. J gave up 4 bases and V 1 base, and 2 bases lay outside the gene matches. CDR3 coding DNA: TGTGCCAGTAGTATAGTAGCGGGAGAGTACAATGAGCAGTTCTTC. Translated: CASSIVAGEYNEQFF.

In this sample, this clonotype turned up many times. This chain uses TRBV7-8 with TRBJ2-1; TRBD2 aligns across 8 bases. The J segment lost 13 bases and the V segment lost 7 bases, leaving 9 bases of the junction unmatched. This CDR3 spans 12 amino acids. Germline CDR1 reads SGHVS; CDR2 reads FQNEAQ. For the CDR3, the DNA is TGTGCCAGCAACCATTCTAGCGGGTTTCAGTTCTTC. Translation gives CASNHSSGFQFF.

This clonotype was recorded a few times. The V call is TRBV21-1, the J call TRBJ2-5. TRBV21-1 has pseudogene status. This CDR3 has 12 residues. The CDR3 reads CASIKRKETQYF. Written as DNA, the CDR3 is TGTGCCAGCATAAAGCGCAAGGAGACCCAGTACTTC.

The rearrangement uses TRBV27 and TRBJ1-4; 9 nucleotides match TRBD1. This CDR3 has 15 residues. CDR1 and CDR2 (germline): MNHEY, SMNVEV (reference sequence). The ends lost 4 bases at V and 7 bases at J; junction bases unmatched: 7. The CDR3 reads CASSSPGTGREKLFF. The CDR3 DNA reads TGTGCCAGCAGTTCCCCCGGGACAGGGCGTGAAAAACTGTTTTTT.

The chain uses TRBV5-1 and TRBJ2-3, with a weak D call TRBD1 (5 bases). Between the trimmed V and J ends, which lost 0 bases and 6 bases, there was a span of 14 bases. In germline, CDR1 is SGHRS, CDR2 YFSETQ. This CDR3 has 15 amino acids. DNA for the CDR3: TGCGCCAGCAGCTTGGGACAGAATCCGTGGGATACGCAGTATTTT. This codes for CASSLGQNPWDTQYF. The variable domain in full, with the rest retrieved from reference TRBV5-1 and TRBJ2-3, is KAGVTQTPRYLIKTRGQQVTLSCSPISGHRSVSWYQQTPGQGLQFLFEYFSETQRNKGNFPGRFSGRQFSNSRSEMNVSTLELGDSALYLCASSLGQNPWDTQYFGPGTRLTVL.

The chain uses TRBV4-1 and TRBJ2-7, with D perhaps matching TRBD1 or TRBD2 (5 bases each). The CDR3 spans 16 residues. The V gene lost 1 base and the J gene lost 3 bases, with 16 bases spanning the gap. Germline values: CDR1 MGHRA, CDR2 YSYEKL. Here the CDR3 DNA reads TGCGCCAGCAGCCAAGGAGGGGCCCGGACGTTCTACGAGCAGTACTTC. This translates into CASSQGGARTFYEQYF.

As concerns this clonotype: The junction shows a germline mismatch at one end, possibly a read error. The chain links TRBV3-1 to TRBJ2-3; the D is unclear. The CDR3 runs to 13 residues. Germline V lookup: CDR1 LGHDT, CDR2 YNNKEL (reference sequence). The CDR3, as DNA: TGTGCCAGCAGCCAAGGAAATACAGAGACGCAGTATTTT. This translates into CASSQGNTETQYF.

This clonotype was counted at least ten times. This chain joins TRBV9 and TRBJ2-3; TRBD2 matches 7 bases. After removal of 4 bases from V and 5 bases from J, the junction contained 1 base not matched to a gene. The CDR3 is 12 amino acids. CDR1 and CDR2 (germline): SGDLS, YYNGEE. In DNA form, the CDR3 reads TGTGCCAGCAGCAAGCGGGGAGATACGCAGTATTTT. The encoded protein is CASSKRGDTQYF. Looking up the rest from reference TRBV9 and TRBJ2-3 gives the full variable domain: DSGVTQTPKHLITATGQRVTLRCSPRSGDLSVYWYQQSLDQGLQFLIQYYNGEERAKGNILERFSAQQFPDLHSELNLSSLELGDSALYFCASSKRGDTQYFGPGTRLTVL.

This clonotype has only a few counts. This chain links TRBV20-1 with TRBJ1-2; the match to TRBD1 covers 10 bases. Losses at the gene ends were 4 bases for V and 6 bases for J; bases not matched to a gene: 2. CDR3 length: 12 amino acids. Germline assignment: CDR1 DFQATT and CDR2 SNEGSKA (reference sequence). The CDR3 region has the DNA TGCAGTGCTACGGGACAGGGGCATGGCTACACCTTC. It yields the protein CSATGQGHGYTF.

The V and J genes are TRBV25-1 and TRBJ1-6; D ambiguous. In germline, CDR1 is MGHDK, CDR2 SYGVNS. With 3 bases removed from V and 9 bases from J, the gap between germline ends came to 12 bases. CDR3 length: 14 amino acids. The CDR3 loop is CASSDPYSFSPLHF. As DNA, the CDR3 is TGTGCCAGCAGTGACCCCTACTCATTTTCACCCCTCCACTTT.

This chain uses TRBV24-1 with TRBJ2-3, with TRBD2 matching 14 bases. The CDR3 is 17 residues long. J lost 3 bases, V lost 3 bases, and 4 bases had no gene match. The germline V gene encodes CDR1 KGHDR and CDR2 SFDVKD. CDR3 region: CATSDRGTSGRTDTQYF. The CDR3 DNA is TGTGCCACCAGTGATCGCGGGACTAGCGGGAGAACAGATACGCAGTATTTT.

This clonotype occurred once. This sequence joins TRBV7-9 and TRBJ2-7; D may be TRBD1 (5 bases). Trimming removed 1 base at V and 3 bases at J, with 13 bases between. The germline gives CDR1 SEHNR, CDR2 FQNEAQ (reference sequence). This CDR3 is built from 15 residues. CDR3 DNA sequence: TGTGCCAGCAGCTTAGGTAGACAGCATCTCTACGAGCAGTACTTC. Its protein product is CASSLGRQHLYEQYF.

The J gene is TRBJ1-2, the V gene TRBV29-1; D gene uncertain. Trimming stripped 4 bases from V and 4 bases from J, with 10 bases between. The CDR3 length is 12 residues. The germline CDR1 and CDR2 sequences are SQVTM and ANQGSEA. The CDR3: CSVASDTYGYTF. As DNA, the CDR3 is TGCAGCGTTGCCTCAGACACCTATGGCTACACCTTC.

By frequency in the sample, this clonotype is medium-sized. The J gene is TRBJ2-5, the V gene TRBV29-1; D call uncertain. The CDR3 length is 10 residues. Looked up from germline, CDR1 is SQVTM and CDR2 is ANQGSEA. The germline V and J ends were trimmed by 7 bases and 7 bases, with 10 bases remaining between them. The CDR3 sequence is CSGFSGTQYF. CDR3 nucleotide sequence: TGCAGCGGGTTTTCGGGGACCCAGTACTTC.

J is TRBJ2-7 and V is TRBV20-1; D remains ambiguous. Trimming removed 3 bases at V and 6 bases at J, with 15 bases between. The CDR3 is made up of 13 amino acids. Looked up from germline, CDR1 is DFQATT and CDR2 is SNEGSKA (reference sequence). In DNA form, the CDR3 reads TGCAGTGCTAGTGAGGATGCAGTAGGCGAGCAGTACTTC. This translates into CSASEDAVGEQYF.

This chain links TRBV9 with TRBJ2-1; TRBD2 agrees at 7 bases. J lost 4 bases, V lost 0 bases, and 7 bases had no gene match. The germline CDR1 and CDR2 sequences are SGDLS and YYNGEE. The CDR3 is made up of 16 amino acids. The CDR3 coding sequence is TGTGCCAGCAGCGTAGGTCCTAGCGGCCAGTACAATGAGCAGTTCTTC. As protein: CASSVGPSGQYNEQFF.

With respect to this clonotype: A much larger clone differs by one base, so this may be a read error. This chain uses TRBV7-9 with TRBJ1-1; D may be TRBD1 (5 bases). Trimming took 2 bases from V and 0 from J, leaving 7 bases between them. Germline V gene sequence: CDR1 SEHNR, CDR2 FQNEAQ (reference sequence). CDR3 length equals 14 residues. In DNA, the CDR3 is TGTGCCAGCAGCTTACCCAGGGTGAACACTGAAGCTTTCTTT. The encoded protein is CASSLPRVNTEAFF.

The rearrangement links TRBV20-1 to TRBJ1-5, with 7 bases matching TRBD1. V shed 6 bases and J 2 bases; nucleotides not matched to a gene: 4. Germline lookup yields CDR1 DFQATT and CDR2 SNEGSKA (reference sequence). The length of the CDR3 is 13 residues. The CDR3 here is CSAPDRGNQPQHF. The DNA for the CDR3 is TGCAGTGCCCCCGACAGGGGCAATCAGCCCCAGCATTTT.

CDR3 sequence reads: CASIDRVGNSPLHF. The CDR3 nucleotides are TGTGCCAGCATTGACAGGGTTGGTAATTCACCCCTCCACTTT. The chain employs TRBV28 and TRBJ1-6; 7 nucleotides line up with TRBD1. V lost 7 bases and J lost 6; bases outside the gene matches: 6. The CDR3 sequence is 14 residues long. Germline lookup yields CDR1 MDHEN and CDR2 SYDVKM.

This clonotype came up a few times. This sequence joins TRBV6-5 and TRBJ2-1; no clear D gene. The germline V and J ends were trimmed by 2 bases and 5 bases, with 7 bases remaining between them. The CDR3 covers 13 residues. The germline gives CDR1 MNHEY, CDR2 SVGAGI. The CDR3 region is CASSYGENNEQFF. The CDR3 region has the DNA TGTGCCAGCAGTTACGGGGAAAACAATGAGCAGTTCTTC.

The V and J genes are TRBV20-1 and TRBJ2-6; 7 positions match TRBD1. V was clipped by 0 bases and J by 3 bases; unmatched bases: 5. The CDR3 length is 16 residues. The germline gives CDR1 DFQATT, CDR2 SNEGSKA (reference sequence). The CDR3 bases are TGCAGTGCTAGAGAAGGGGGCGCAGGTGGGGCCAACGTCCTGACTTTC. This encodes CSAREGGAGGANVLTF.

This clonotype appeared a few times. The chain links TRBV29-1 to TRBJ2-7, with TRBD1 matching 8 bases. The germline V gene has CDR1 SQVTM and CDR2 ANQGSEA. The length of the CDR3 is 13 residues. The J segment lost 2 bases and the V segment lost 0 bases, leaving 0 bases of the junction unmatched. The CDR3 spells CSVEDRGPYEQYF. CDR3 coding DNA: TGCAGCGTTGAAGACAGGGGGCCCTACGAGCAGTACTTC.

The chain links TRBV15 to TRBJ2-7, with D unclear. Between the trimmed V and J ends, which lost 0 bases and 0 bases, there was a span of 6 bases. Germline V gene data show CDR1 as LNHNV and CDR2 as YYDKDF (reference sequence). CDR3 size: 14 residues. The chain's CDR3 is CATSRDKGSYEQYF. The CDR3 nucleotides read TGTGCCACCAGCAGAGATAAGGGCTCCTACGAGCAGTACTTC.

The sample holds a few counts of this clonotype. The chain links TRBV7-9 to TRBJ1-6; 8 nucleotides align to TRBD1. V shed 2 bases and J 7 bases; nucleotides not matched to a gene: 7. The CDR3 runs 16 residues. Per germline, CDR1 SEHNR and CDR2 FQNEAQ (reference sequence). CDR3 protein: CASSLNRGDSNSPLHF. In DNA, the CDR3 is TGTGCCAGCAGCTTAAACAGGGGGGATTCCAATTCACCCCTCCACTTT.

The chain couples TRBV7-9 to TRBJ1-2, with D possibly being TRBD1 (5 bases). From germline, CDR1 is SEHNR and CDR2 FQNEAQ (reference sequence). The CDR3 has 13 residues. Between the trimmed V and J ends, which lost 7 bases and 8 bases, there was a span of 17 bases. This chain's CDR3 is CASTTGGAGGYTF. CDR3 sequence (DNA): TGTGCCAGCACCACTGGGGGAGCTGGAGGCTACACCTTC. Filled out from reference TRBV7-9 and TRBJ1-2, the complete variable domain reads DTGVSQNPRHKITKRGQNVTFRCDPISEHNRLYWYRQTLGQGPEFLTYFQNEAQLEKSRLLSDRFSAERPKGSFSTLEIQRTEQGDSAMYLCASTTGGAGGYTFGSGTRLTVV.

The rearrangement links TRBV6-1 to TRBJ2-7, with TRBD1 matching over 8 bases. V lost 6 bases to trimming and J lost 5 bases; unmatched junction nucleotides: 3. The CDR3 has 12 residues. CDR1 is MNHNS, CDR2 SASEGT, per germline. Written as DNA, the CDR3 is TGTGCCAGCAGAGAGACAGGGGACGAGCAGTACTTC. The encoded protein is CASRETGDEQYF.

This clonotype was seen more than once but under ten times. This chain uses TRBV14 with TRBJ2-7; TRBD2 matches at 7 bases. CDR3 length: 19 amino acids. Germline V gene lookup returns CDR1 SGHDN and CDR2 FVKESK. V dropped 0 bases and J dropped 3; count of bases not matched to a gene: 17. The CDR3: CASSQEEGESTAGFYEQYF. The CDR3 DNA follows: TGTGCCAGCAGCCAAGAGGAAGGCGAGTCGACAGCGGGATTCTACGAGCAGTACTTC.

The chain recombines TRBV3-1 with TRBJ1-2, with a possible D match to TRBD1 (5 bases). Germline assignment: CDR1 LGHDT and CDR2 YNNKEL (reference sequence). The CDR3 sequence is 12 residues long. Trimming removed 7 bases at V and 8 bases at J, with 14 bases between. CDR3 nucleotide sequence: TGTGCCAGCACGGGACCGGGCGAGGGCTACACCTTC. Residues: CASTGPGEGYTF.